Detailed here is one T cell receptor (beta chain). V dropped 4 bases and J dropped 6; count of bases not matched to a gene: 6. The length of the CDR3 is 15 residues. Per germline, CDR1 SGDLS and CDR2 YYNGEE. This entry is derived from a study of control samples from healthy donors and cancer patients. Profiled with immunoSEQ multiplex PCR; TCRdb holds only in-frame clones, not every one. The sample records 150,000 to 200,000 clones, 85% to 90% being singletons. This chain joins TRBV9 and TRBJ2-1, with 11 bases identical to TRBD2. The sequenced material came from blood. The sequence came from a man younger than 40 in good health. The CDR3 reads CASSPISGRVNEQFF. CDR3 DNA sequence: TGTGCCAGCAGCCCTATTAGCGGGAGGGTCAATGAGCAGTTCTTC.